Listed below are T cell receptor beta chains from one sample, sequenced in a study of CD8 T cells in Susac syndrome. In TCRdb, the immunoSEQ multiplex PCR reads were re-called with MiXCR into one record per CDR3 protein. The sample yields fewer than 150,000 distinct CDR3 sequences, around 93% seen once. The specimen was CD8+ T cells from PBMCs. The receptors shown here come from a human donor with Susac syndrome. CDR3s include the opening cysteine and the closing phenylalanine or tryptophan. The order of the fields is clone size, V gene, D gene, J gene, CDR3 DNA, CDR3 protein. A D gene is named only where the DNA matches it firmly. Size tells how often a clone was seen (once, few, many) or the class of an expanded clone, and some rows leave it out.

.	TRBV24-1	.	TRBJ2-1	TGTGCCACCAGTGCGCGGGTGGATGAGCAGTTCTTC	CATSARVDEQFF
.	TRBV4-1	.	TRBJ1-2	TGCGCCAGCAGCCAGGAAACACCTAACTATGGCTACACCTTC	CASSQETPNYGYTF
.	TRBV28	.	TRBJ1-5	TGTGCCAGCAGTCCAGCAGGGCCTCAGCCCCAGCATTTT	CASSPAGPQPQHF
.	TRBV27	TRBD1	TRBJ2-7	TGTGCCAGCAGTCCCGGGACAGGGGGCCCCTACGAGCAGTACTTC	CASSPGTGGPYEQYF
.	TRBV11-2	TRBD2	TRBJ2-7	TGTGCCAGCAGCTTTTCGTCCGTGACTAGCGTCTACGAGCAGTACTTC	CASSFSSVTSVYEQYF
.	TRBV11-1	.	TRBJ2-1	TGTGCCAGCAGCTTTCATCGGGGGCAGGTTGAGCAGTTCTTC	CASSFHRGQVEQFF
.	TRBV20-1	.	TRBJ1-2	TGCAGCAGGGAACTCCTCTATGGCTACACCTTC	CSRELLYGYTF
.	TRBV20-1	.	TRBJ2-7	TGCAGTGCTAGACCCCGGGAGAGGTACGAGCAGTACTTC	CSARPRERYEQYF
once	TRBV7-9	TRBD1	TRBJ2-7	TGTGCCAGCAGCCACGGGACAGCGTCCTGGGAGCAGTACTTC	CASSHGTASWEQYF
.	TRBV28	.	TRBJ2-5	TGTGCCAGCAGCCAGGAAGGGACAACTGTGCAAGAGACCCAGTACTTC	CASSQEGTTVQETQYF
.	TRBV5-6	TRBD1	TRBJ2-7	TGTGCCAGCAGCAGGGACAGCTACTACGAGCAGTACTTC	CASSRDSYYEQYF
.	TRBV7-2	TRBD2	TRBJ2-3	TGTGCCAGCAGCTTTGTGCTAGCGGGAAGCACAGATACGCAGTATTTT	CASSFVLAGSTDTQYF
.	TRBV15	.	TRBJ1-2	TGTGCCACCAGCACCCGAGGAGAAGATACAAACTATGGCTACACCTTC	CATSTRGEDTNYGYTF
once	TRBV20-1	TRBD2	TRBJ2-3	TGCAGTCTCGGATCAGATCAAGCGGGAGGGCCCACAGATACGCAGTATTTT	CSLGSDQAGGPTDTQYF
.	TRBV7-6	.	TRBJ2-7	TGTGCCAGCAGCTTAGCGGACAGCCATTCCTACGAGCAGTACTTC	CASSLADSHSYEQYF
.	TRBV4-1	.	TRBJ2-7	TGCGCCAGCAGCGGCGGACAGATATTGGGTGAGCAGTACTTC	CASSGGQILGEQYF
.	TRBV7-7	.	TRBJ2-1	TGTGCTAGCAGCATCGGCGGCCCGCAGAATGAGCAGTTCTTC	CASSIGGPQNEQFF
.	TRBV7-9	.	TRBJ2-3	TGTGCCAGCAGCCCGGTCTCTGCGGCGGTGACAGATACGCAGTATTTT	CASSPVSAAVTDTQYF
.	TRBV12-3/TRBV12-4	TRBD1	TRBJ1-5	TGTGCCAACAGCGTAGGGGGCGCGGACCAGCCCCAGCATTTT	CANSVGGADQPQHF
.	TRBV6-5	.	TRBJ2-7	TGTGCCAGCAGTTACTCCCAGGTTGGTGAAGAGCAGTACTTC	CASSYSQVGEEQYF
.	TRBV4-1	TRBD2	TRBJ2-7	TGCGCCAGCAGCCATTCGACTAGCGGGAATGGTGAGCAGTACTTC	CASSHSTSGNGEQYF
.	TRBV27	TRBD1	TRBJ1-2	TGTGCCAGCAGCGTTGGACAGGGGGCTGCTGGCTACACCTTC	CASSVGQGAAGYTF
.	TRBV9	.	TRBJ1-4	TGTGCCAGCAGCCCTATTGGACCGATCAGGAGTGAAAAACTGTTTTTT	CASSPIGPIRSEKLFF
.	TRBV19	.	TRBJ2-7	TGTGCCAGTAGTCCCCTGGCGGGACAGTCCTACGAGCAGTACTTC	CASSPLAGQSYEQYF
.	TRBV18	TRBD2	TRBJ2-1	TGTGCCAGCTCACCATTAGCGGGAGGGCCGGAGAATCTCTCCTACAATGAGCAGTTCTTC	CASSPLAGGPENLSYNEQFF
.	TRBV9	TRBD1	TRBJ2-6	TGTGCCAGCTCTGAGGGGGCGAATGGGGCCAACGTCCTGACTTTC	CASSEGANGANVLTF
.	TRBV5-1	.	TRBJ2-1	TGCGCCAGCAGCTTGGAAGGAGAAAGAGTATACAATGAGCAGTTCTTC	CASSLEGERVYNEQFF
once	TRBV5-1	.	TRBJ2-5	TGCGCCAGCAGCTTCGGGGGACAGCAAGAGACCCAGTACTTC	CASSFGGQQETQYF
.	TRBV30	TRBD2	TRBJ2-1	TGTGCCTGGAGTGGTAATAGCGGGACCCCCCAGAGCTCCTACAATGAGCAGTTCTTC	CAWSGNSGTPQSSYNEQFF
.	TRBV13	TRBD2	TRBJ2-3	TGTGCCAGCAGCTTAGGCCTGACGTCTAGCGGTAGCACAGATACGCAGTATTTT	CASSLGLTSSGSTDTQYF
.	TRBV14	.	TRBJ2-7	TGTGCCAGCATCCTCTTCCACGAGCAGTACTTC	CASILFHEQYF